This T cell receptor beta chain is from a study of cytomegalovirus exposure and HLA in healthy donors. Overall study context: Among the approximately 400 genotyped donors, over 70% were placed in the Caucasian-associated ancestry cluster. Findings of the study overall: The authors considered a cluster of highly shared sequence variants likely to be a sequencing artifact. The authors listed around 150 TCR beta chains as cytomegalovirus-associated.

Notes on this clone: Its specificity is not known.

PCR amplification relied on 60 Vbeta primers (plus 13 Jbeta primers). The table came from immunoSEQ multiplex PCR; TCRdb's copy has only in-frame clones and leaves some out. The sample has some 190,000 clones, roughly 79% seen once; the top ten hold roughly 1.5%. Trimming removed 0 bases at V and 3 bases at J, with 12 bases between. Germline V gene lookup returns CDR1 MNHEY and CDR2 SMNVEV (reference sequence). The CDR3 length is 15 residues. This receptor was taken from a woman younger than 35 in good health and CMV-seronegative. What was sequenced was PBMCs. The V call is TRBV27, the J call TRBJ2-7, with D uncertain. The CDR3 DNA is TGTGCCAGCAGTTTATCGATAATTTATAGCTACGAGCAGTACTTC. Translation: CASSLSIIYSYEQYF.